A single sample is the source of the 25 T cell receptor beta chains below, sequenced in a study of pediatric ulcerative colitis. The repertoire was sequenced with immunoSEQ multiplex PCR; TCRdb's copy has only in-frame clones and lacks some. The top ten clones hold nearly 3.5% of a sample with around 64,000 clones, 86% of them seen once. The material sequenced was blood. The receptor source for this set is a boy aged 5-17 years with severe ulcerative colitis.

This chain uses TRBV19 with TRBJ2-7; either TRBD1 or TRBD2 may supply D (6 bases each). This CDR3 comprises 19 residues. The V end lost 5 bases, the J end lost 2 bases, and 28 bases lay between the germline ends. Germline loops: CDR1 LNHDA, CDR2 SQIVND (reference sequence). CDR3 DNA: TGTGCCAGTAGTTCTCAACAGGGAGGCAGCGGAGCTAGTCCCTACGAGCAGTACTTC. The encoded protein is CASSSQQGGSGASPYEQYF.

The V call is TRBV7-8, the J call TRBJ2-7; TRBD1 matches 8 bases. The CDR3 has 15 amino acids. CDR1 is SGHVS, CDR2 FQNEAQ, per germline. The V gene end was trimmed by 5 bases and the J gene end by 5 bases; junction bases not matched to a gene: 11. CDR3 nucleotides: TGTGCCAGCAGCGCCAACAGGGGGGTTCCCGACGAGCAGTACTTC. This gives the protein CASSANRGVPDEQYF.

The chain carries TRBV11-2 and TRBJ2-3; tentative D call: TRBD2 (5 bases). The CDR3 contains 15 residues. Between the trimmed V and J ends, which lost 6 bases and 2 bases, there was a span of 15 bases. Germline-derived CDR1 and CDR2 are SGHAT and FQNNGV. The CDR3 DNA follows: TGTGCCAGCAGGGACGGACTGACACACACAGATACGCAGTATTTT. It codes for CASRDGLTHTDTQYF.

In its sample, this clone was seen a few times. DNA for the CDR3: TGCGCCAGCAGTGAGAACTTTTCCTACGAGCAGTACTTC. Residues: CASSENFSYEQYF. The V gene is TRBV10-2, the J gene TRBJ2-7; D gene uncertain. V shed 2 bases and J shed 1 base, with 6 bases lying between them. The CDR3 has 13 amino acids. Germline CDR1 WSHSY, CDR2 SAAADI.

The chain is built from TRBV28 and TRBJ1-2, with a tentative D call TRBD1 (5 bases). V was trimmed by 2 bases and J by 0 bases, leaving 10 bases between them. CDR3 length: 15 amino acids. In germline, CDR1 is MDHEN, CDR2 SYDVKM. CDR3 protein: CASSLGAAANYGYTF. The CDR3 region has the DNA TGTGCCAGCAGTTTAGGGGCCGCAGCTAACTATGGCTACACCTTC.

CDR3 DNA: TGTGCCAGCAGCTTTGGAACACTCCGGGACAGGGGAGGAGAGACCCAGTACTTC. Its protein is CASSFGTLRDRGGETQYF. The V and J genes are TRBV5-4 and TRBJ2-5, with TRBD1 matching over 10 bases. The germline V gene encodes CDR1 SGHNT and CDR2 YYREEE (reference sequence). This CDR3 region has 18 residues. Trimming removed 2 bases from V and 4 bases from J; junction bases left unmatched: 14.

The gene calls are TRBV29-1 and TRBJ2-5; D is undetermined. CDR1 is SQVTM, CDR2 ANQGSEA, per germline. V dropped 3 bases and J dropped 0 bases, with 5 bases sitting between them. The CDR3 totals 12 residues. The CDR3 DNA follows: TGCAGCGTTGAGCCGGACCAAGAGACCCAGTACTTC. Its translation is CSVEPDQETQYF.

J is TRBJ2-7 and V is TRBV6-5; D gene ambiguous. The germline gives CDR1 MNHEY, CDR2 SVGAGI. The CDR3 is 14 residues long. V lost 6 bases, J lost 2 bases, and 14 bases lay in between. The CDR3: CASSSDVLPYEQYF. CDR3 in DNA: TGTGCCAGCAGCTCGGACGTGCTCCCCTACGAGCAGTACTTC.

The chain carries TRBV6-5 and TRBJ2-7, with 8 bases fitting TRBD1. The CDR3 extends over 14 amino acids. With V trimmed by 6 bases and J by 1 base, 5 bases remained unmatched. The germline gives CDR1 MNHEY, CDR2 SVGAGI. This CDR3 is CASRPGTGSYEQYF. DNA for the CDR3: TGTGCCAGCAGACCTGGGACAGGATCCTACGAGCAGTACTTC.

This sequence joins TRBV5-1 and TRBJ1-2, with D unresolved. The CDR3 spans 16 residues. Trimming left V 0 bases short and J 6 bases short, with 18 bases between. Germline-derived CDR1 and CDR2 are SGHRS and YFSETQ. CDR3 bases: TGCGCCAGCAGCTTGGTTGGCCCTTCGGGGAGTGATGGCTACACCTTC. Translation: CASSLVGPSGSDGYTF.

In its sample, this clone was seen once. The chain combines TRBV18 with TRBJ2-7; 10 nucleotides line up with TRBD2. The CDR3 totals 12 residues. In germline, CDR1 is KGHSH, CDR2 LQKENI. The V segment lost 9 bases and the J segment 7 bases; nucleotides outside the gene matches: 6. The CDR3: CASSEREGEQYF. CDR3 sequence (DNA): TGTGCCAGTTCAGAGCGGGAGGGAGAGCAGTACTTC.

The chain has TRBV12-5 and TRBJ1-3, with D tentatively TRBD1 (6 bases). V was clipped by 5 bases and J by 0 bases, with 14 bases between them. The CDR3 length is 16 residues. CDR1 is LGHNT, CDR2 FRNRAP, per germline. Here the CDR3 DNA reads TGTGCTAGTGGTATACCCGACAGGAGCTCTGGAAACACCATATATTTT. Its translation is CASGIPDRSSGNTIYF.

The chain joins TRBV27 to TRBJ2-4; D not resolved. Germline lookup yields CDR1 MNHEY and CDR2 SMNVEV (reference sequence). V lost 4 bases and J lost 5, with 15 bases in between. The CDR3 runs to 15 residues. The DNA of the CDR3 is TGTGCCAGCAGTTCCGATCATTGGCCCCAAAACATTCAGTACTTC. Protein sequence: CASSSDHWPQNIQYF.

V gene TRBV19 combines with J gene TRBJ2-7; the D gene is possibly TRBD2 (5 bases). The CDR3 runs 16 residues. Looked up from germline, CDR1 is LNHDA and CDR2 is SQIVND (reference sequence). Trimming stripped 5 bases from V and 0 bases from J, with 17 bases between. The CDR3 nucleotides read TGTGCCAGTAGTCCTTTGTTCGGGGAAAGCTCCTACGAGCAGTACTTC. Protein: CASSPLFGESSYEQYF.

This chain connects TRBV2 to TRBJ2-1; D might be TRBD2 (5 bases). The ends were cut back, 3 bases at V and 3 bases at J, with 15 bases in the middle. CDR3 length: 16 amino acids. Germline CDR1 reads SNHLY; CDR2 reads FYNNEI. In DNA form, the CDR3 reads TGTGCCAGCAGTGAGCGAAGGAGCGGATACTACAATGAGCAGTTCTTC. Its protein is CASSERRSGYYNEQFF.

This sequence joins TRBV29-1 and TRBJ2-7; 7 nucleotides agree with TRBD1. Germline V CDR1 and CDR2: SQVTM, ANQGSEA. The CDR3 covers 12 residues. V shed 6 bases and J 0 bases; nucleotides not matched to a gene: 2. In DNA form, the CDR3 reads TGCAGCGTCCGGGACAGCTCCTACGAGCAGTACTTC. As protein: CSVRDSSYEQYF.

This chain joins TRBV29-1 and TRBJ1-2; D is perhaps TRBD1 (6 bases). The germline gives CDR1 SQVTM, CDR2 ANQGSEA. V lost 7 bases to trimming and J lost 8 bases, with 20 bases between them. The CDR3 extends over 13 amino acids. CDR3 nucleotides: TGCAGCGGCCTCTCGACAGGTTCGGGAGGCTACACCTTC. Translating it yields CSGLSTGSGGYTF.

The J gene is TRBJ1-5, the V gene TRBV27; TRBD1 aligns across 7 bases. This CDR3 is 14 amino acids long. After removal of 4 bases from V and 2 bases from J, the junction contained 2 bases not matched to a gene. CDR1 is MNHEY, CDR2 SMNVEV, per germline (reference sequence). The CDR3 loop reads CASSYGQGNQPQHF. The CDR3, as DNA: TGTGCCAGCAGTTACGGACAGGGCAATCAGCCCCAGCATTTT.

The gene calls are TRBV7-6 and TRBJ1-1, with a possible D match to TRBD1 (5 bases). CDR1 SGHVS and CDR2 FNYEAQ come from the germline V gene. With 4 bases removed from V and 6 bases from J, the gap between germline ends came to 15 bases. The CDR3 consists of 14 residues. The CDR3 spells CASSWGESVSEAFF. CDR3 DNA: TGTGCCAGCAGCTGGGGGGAGAGTGTTTCTGAAGCTTTCTTT.

The V call is TRBV11-2, the J call TRBJ2-7; D is ambiguous. The V end lost 0 bases, the J end lost 3 bases, and 12 bases lay between the germline ends. CDR1 and CDR2 (germline): SGHAT, FQNNGV. The CDR3 consists of 15 residues. CDR3 loop: CASSLDEANIYEQYF. CDR3 in DNA: TGTGCCAGCAGCTTAGATGAAGCTAACATCTACGAGCAGTACTTC.

V is TRBV6-6 and J is TRBJ2-3; TRBD1 matches 7 bases. Trimming at V came to 7 bases and at J to 1 base, leaving 8 bases not matched to a gene. This CDR3 has 15 amino acids. The germline V gene has CDR1 MNHNY and CDR2 SVGAGI (reference sequence). The CDR3 loop reads CASILQGSGTDTQYF. CDR3 nucleotide sequence: TGTGCCAGCATCCTACAGGGGTCGGGCACAGATACGCAGTATTTT.

V is TRBV11-3 and J is TRBJ2-1; 9 nucleotides align to TRBD2. Germline CDR1 SGHNT, CDR2 YENEEA. This CDR3 region has 15 residues. Germline trimming cut 1 base from V and 7 bases from J; bases unmatched to any gene: 5. The DNA of the CDR3 is TGTGCCAGCAGCTTAGTAGCGGGAGATCAGAATGAGCAGTTCTTC. It translates to CASSLVAGDQNEQFF.

V and J are TRBV27 and TRBJ2-5; D perhaps matches TRBD2 (5 bases). Per the germline V gene, CDR1 is MNHEY and CDR2 is SMNVEV (reference sequence). V was pared by 6 bases and J by 7 bases, with 15 bases between. The CDR3 length is 13 residues. The DNA for the CDR3 is TGTGCCAGCAGCCCCCGCGTTGAGGGGACCCAGTACTTC. Translation: CASSPRVEGTQYF.

The chain has TRBV29-1 and TRBJ1-1; tentatively, D is TRBD1 (5 bases). Germline CDR1 SQVTM, CDR2 ANQGSEA. V was trimmed by 4 bases and J by 1 base, leaving 10 bases between them. The CDR3 loop spans 13 amino acids. The CDR3 nucleotides are TGCAGCGTTGGTACCGGGGCGAACACTGAAGCTTTCTTT. Protein sequence: CSVGTGANTEAFF.

This chain joins TRBV29-1 and TRBJ2-3, with 10 bases lining up with TRBD2. The CDR3 runs 15 residues. The germline gives CDR1 SQVTM, CDR2 ANQGSEA. The V gene end was trimmed by 3 bases and the J gene end by 5 bases; junction bases not matched to a gene: 8. CDR3 sequence reads: CSVDPAGGQGDTQYF. The CDR3 nucleotides are TGCAGCGTTGATCCAGCGGGAGGGCAAGGAGATACGCAGTATTTT.